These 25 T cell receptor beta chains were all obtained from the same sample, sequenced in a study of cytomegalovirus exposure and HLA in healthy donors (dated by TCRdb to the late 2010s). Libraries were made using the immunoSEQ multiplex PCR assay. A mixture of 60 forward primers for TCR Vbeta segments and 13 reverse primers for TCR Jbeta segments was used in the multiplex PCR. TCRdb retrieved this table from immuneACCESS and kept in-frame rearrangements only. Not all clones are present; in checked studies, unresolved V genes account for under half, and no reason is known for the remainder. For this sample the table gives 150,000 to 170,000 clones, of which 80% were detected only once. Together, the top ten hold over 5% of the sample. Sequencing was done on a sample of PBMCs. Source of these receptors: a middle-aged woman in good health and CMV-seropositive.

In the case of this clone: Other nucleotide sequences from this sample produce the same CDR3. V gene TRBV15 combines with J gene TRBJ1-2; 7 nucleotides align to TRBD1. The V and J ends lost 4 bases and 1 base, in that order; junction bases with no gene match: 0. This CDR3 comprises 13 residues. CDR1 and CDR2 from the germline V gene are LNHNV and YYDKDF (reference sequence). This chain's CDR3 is CATSTGGNYGYTF. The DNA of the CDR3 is TGTGCCACCAGCACAGGGGGTAACTATGGCTACACCTTC. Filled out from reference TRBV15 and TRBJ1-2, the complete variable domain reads DAMVIQNPRYQVTQFGKPVTLSCSQTLNHNVMYWYQQKSSQAPKLLFHYYDKDFNNEADTPDNFQSRRPNTSFCFLDIRSPGLGDTAMYLCATSTGGNYGYTFGSGTRLTVV.

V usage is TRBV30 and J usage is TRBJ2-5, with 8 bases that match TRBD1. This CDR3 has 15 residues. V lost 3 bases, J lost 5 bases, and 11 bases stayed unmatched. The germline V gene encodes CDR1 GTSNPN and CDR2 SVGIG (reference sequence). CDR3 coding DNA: TGTGCCTGGAGCCTCTCCGGACAGGGTGGGGAGACCCAGTACTTC. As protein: CAWSLSGQGGETQYF.

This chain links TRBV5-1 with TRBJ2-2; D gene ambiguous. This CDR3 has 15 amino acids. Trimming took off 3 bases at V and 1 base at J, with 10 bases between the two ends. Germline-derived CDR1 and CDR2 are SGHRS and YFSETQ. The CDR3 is CASSSVSRNTGELFF. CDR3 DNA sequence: TGCGCCAGCAGCTCAGTTAGCAGGAACACCGGGGAGCTGTTTTTT.

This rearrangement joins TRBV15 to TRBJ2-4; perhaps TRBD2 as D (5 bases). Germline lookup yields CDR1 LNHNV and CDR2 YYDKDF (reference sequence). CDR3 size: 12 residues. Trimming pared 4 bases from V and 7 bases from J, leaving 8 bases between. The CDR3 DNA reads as TGTGCCACCAGCAAGGAGCGGAACATTCAGTACTTC. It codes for CATSKERNIQYF.

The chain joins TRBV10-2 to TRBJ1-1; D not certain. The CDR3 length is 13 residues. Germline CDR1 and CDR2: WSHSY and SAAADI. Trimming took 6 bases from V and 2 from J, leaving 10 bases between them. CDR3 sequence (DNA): TGCGCCAGCAGCATCGGGGTAAACACTGAAGCTTTCTTT. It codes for CASSIGVNTEAFF.

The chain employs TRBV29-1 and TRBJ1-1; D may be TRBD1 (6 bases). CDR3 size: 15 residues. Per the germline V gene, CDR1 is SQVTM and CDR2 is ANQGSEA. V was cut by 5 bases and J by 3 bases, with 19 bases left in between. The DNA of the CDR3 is TGCAGCGTTACAGGGCCCGCTCACCGGGACACTGAAGCTTTCTTT. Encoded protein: CSVTGPAHRDTEAFF.

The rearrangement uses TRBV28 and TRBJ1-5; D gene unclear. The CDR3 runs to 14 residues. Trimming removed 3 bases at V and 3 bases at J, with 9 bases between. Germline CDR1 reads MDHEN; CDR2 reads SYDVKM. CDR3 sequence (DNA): TGTGCCAGCAGTTTTTTGGCGGACAATCAGCCCCAGCATTTT. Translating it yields CASSFLADNQPQHF.

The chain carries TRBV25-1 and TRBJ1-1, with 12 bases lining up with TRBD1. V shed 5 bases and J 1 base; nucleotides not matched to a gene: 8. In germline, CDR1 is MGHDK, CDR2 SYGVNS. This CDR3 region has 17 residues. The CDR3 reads CASSTGTGGFRNTEAFF. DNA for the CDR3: TGTGCCAGCAGTACCGGGACAGGGGGCTTTCGGAACACTGAAGCTTTCTTT.

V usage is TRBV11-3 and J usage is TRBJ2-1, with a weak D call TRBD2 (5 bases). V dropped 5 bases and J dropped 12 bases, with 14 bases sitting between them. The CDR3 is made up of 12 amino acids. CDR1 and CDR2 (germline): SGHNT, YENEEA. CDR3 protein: CASSPSGKTQFF. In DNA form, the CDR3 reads TGTGCCAGCAGCCCCTCCGGGAAAACGCAGTTCTTC.

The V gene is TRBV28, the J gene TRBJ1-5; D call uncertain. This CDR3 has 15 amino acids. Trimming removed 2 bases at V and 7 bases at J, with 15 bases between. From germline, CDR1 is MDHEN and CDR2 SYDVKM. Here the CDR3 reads CASSLGPPGPQPQHF. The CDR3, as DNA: TGTGCCAGCAGTTTAGGGCCCCCAGGCCCCCAGCCCCAGCATTTT.

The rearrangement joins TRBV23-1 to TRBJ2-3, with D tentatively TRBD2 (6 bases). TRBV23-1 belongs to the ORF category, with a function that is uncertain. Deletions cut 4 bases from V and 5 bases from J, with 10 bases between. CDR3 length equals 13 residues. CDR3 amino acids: CASSPRGLDTQYF. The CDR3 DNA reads TGCGCCAGCAGTCCCCGGGGGTTAGATACGCAGTATTTT.

Here the CDR3 reads CASSPGMGETQYF. As DNA, the CDR3 is TGTGCCAGCAGCCCAGGGATGGGAGAGACCCAGTACTTC. V usage is TRBV9 and J usage is TRBJ2-5; D is perhaps TRBD1 (5 bases). The CDR3 spans 13 residues. V was trimmed by 4 bases and J by 4 bases, leaving 11 bases between them. Germline V gene data show CDR1 as SGDLS and CDR2 as YYNGEE.

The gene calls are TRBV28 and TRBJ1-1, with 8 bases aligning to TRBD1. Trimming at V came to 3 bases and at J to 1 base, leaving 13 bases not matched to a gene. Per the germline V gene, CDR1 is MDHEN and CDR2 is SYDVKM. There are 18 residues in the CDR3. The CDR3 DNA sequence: TGTGCCAGCAGTTTGCCGGACAGGGTGTGGACAGGGAACACTGAAGCTTTCTTT. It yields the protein CASSLPDRVWTGNTEAFF.

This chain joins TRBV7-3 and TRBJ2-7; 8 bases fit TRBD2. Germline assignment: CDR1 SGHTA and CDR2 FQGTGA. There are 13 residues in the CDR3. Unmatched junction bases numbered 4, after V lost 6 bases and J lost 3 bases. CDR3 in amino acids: CASSRGGGYEQYF. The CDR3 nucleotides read TGTGCCAGCAGTCGGGGGGGAGGCTACGAGCAGTACTTC.

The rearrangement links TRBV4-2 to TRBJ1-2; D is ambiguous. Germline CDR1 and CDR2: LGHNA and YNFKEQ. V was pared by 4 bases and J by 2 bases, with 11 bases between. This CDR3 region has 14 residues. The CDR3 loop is CASSPLDGNYGYTF. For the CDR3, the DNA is TGTGCCAGCAGCCCTTTAGACGGGAACTATGGCTACACCTTC.

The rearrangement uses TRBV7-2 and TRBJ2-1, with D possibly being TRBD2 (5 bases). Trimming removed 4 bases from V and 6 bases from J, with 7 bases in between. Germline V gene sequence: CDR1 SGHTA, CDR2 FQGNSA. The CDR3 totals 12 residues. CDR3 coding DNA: TGTGCCAGCAGCTCTCGGGGCAATGAGCAGTTCTTC. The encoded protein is CASSSRGNEQFF.

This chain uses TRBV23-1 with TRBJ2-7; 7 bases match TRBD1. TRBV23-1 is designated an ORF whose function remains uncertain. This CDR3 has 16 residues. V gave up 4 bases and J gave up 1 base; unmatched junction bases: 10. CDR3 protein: CASSPRVGGASYEQYF. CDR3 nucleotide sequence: TGCGCCAGCAGTCCTCGCGTAGGGGGCGCTTCCTACGAGCAGTACTTC.

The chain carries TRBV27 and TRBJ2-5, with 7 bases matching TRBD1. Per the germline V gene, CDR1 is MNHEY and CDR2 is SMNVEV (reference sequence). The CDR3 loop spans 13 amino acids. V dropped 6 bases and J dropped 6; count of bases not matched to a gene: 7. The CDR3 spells CASSIGGAQTQYF. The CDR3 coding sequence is TGTGCCAGCAGCATAGGGGGCGCGCAGACCCAGTACTTC.

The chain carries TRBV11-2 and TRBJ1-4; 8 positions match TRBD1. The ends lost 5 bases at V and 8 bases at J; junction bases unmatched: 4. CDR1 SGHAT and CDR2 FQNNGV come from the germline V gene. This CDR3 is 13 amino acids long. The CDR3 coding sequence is TGTGCCAGCAGCACTACAGGGGGAGAAAAACTGTTTTTT. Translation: CASSTTGGEKLFF.

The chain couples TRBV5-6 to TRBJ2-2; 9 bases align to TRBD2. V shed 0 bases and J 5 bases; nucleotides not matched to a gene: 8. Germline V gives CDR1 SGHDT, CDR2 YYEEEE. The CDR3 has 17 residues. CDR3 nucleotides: TGTGCCAGCAGCTTGGGTGGCGGGAGGGCCTGGACCGGGGAGCTGTTTTTT. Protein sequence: CASSLGGGRAWTGELFF.

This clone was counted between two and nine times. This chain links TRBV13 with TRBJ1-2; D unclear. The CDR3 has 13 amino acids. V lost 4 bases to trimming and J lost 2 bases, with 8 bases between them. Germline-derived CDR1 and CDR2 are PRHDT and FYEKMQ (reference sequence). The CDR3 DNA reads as TGTGCCAGCAGCTCGGCGGGAAACTATGGCTACACCTTC. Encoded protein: CASSSAGNYGYTF.

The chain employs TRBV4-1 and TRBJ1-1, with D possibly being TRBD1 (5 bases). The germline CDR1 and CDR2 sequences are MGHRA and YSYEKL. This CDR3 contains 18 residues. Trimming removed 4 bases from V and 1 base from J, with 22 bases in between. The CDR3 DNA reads TGCGCCAGCAGCCTCTCCTTGGGACTTTGGGGGGAGAACACTGAAGCTTTCTTT. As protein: CASSLSLGLWGENTEAFF.

For the CDR3, the DNA is TGTGCCAGCAGTGAAGCAACAGGGGTGAACACTGAAGCTTTCTTT. Translating it yields CASSEATGVNTEAFF. This chain uses TRBV25-1 with TRBJ1-1; TRBD1 matches at 7 bases. The trim removed 2 bases at V and 0 bases at J, leaving 3 bases unmatched. CDR3 length equals 15 residues. CDR1 and CDR2 from the germline V gene are MGHDK and SYGVNS.

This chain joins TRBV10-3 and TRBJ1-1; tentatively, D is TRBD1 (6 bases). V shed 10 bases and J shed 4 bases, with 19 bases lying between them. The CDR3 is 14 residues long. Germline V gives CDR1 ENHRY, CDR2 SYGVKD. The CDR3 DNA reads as TGTGCCACCGGTGGCGGGGGCGCGGGCACTGAAGCTTTCTTT. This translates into CATGGGGAGTEAFF.

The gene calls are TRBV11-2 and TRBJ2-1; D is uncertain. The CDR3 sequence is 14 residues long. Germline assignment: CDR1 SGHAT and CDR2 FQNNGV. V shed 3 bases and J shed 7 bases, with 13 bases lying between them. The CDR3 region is CASSFGGGRNEQFF. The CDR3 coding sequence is TGTGCCAGCAGCTTCGGTGGCGGAAGGAATGAGCAGTTCTTC.